These T cell receptor beta chains were read from a single sample in a study of Graves' ophthalmopathy and Graves' hyperthyroidism. MiXCR, run by TCRdb on the multiplex PCR reads, gives a single entry per CDR3 protein. The sample lists about 620,000 distinct CDR3 sequences, about 24% occurring once. The sample consisted of peripheral blood. Receptors were obtained from a woman aged 18-30 years with stable Graves' hyperthyroidism. Some clones in this sample may be carry-over from other donors' samples. Both conserved end residues are part of each CDR3. Fields, in order: D gene, clone size, J gene, V gene, CDR3 DNA, CDR3 protein. A D gene is named only where the DNA matches it firmly. Only some rows state a clone size, as once, few, many or a class for expanded clones.

. many TRBJ1-5 TRBV12-3/TRBV12-4 TGTGCCAGCAGTTTCCTCATAAGCAATCAGCCCCAGCATTTT CASSFLISNQPQHF
. few TRBJ1-5 TRBV12-5 TGTGCTAGTGGTTCCTCCGCCGGGCGAGGGGATCAGCCCCAGCATTTT CASGSSAGRGDQPQHF
. . TRBJ2-7 TRBV28 TGTGCCAGCAGCCGCCGGGGCTCCTACTCCTACGAGCAGTACTTC CASSRRGSYSYEQYF
TRBD1 many TRBJ1-1 TRBV6-5 TGTGCCAGCAGTTACTCAGGGACAGGGGGCTGGAACACTGAAGCTTTCTTT CASSYSGTGGWNTEAFF
. many TRBJ1-2 TRBV20-1 TGCAGTGCTAGGGTCGGGCCCTATGGCTACACCTTC CSARVGPYGYTF
. many TRBJ1-2 TRBV6-1 TGTGCCAGCAGTGCGGGGGGCCCCTCCTATGGCTACACCTTC CASSAGGPSYGYTF
. many TRBJ1-1 TRBV19 TGTGCCAGCCGGAAGCGGGGGGGCACTGAAGCTTTCTTT CASRKRGGTEAFF
. . TRBJ1-1 TRBV10-2 TGCGCCAGCAGTGAGGGGGGTAGAGCTTTCTTT CASSEGGRAFF
TRBD1 few TRBJ2-7 TRBV20-1 TGCAGTGCCTTGACAGGGAACTCCTACGAGCAGTACTTC CSALTGNSYEQYF
TRBD1 few TRBJ1-2 TRBV2 TGTGCCAGCAGAGGGGACAGGGTGGGCGGCTACACCTTC CASRGDRVGGYTF
. . TRBJ2-5 TRBV19 TGTGCCAGTAGTACAACAACCAGACAGAAAGAGACCCAGTACTTC CASSTTTRQKETQYF
. once TRBJ2-7 TRBV6-5 TGTGCCAGCAGTTCGGGACGAGGGGTAGGCGAGCAGTACTTC CASSSGRGVGEQYF
TRBD1 . TRBJ2-2 TRBV5-1 TGCGCCAGCAGCTCCCTGCCAGGGGGCGAGAGCGGGGAGCTGTTTTTT CASSSLPGGESGELFF
. few TRBJ1-6 TRBV6-5 TGTGCCAGCAGTAACAAACAGGCGCTGAATTCACCCCTCCACTTT CASSNKQALNSPLHF
. many TRBJ2-4 TRBV6-2/TRBV6-3 TGTGCCAGCAGTCGGGACCAAAAAAACATTCAGTACTTC CASSRDQKNIQYF
. few TRBJ1-1 TRBV6-1 TGTGCCAGCAGCCGGGGGGCGCGGACGAACACTGAAGCTTTCTTT CASSRGARTNTEAFF
. . TRBJ1-2 TRBV12-3/TRBV12-4 TGTGCCAGCAGTTCCCCCGGGTGGGGTGGGGGCTACACCTTC CASSSPGWGGGYTF
TRBD2 . TRBJ2-5 TRBV28 TGTGCCAGCAGTGTCTCCTGGACTAGCGGGAGGGCCGGCGAGACCCAGTACTTC CASSVSWTSGRAGETQYF
. many TRBJ1-3 TRBV6-1 TGTGCCAGCAGTGAAATAGGACGGCCTGGAAACACCATATATTTT CASSEIGRPGNTIYF
. many TRBJ1-5 TRBV28 TGTGCCAGCAGTTCCCCGCTGAAGGGAGCCTCTAGGAATCAGCCCCAGCATTTT CASSSPLKGASRNQPQHF
TRBD1 many TRBJ1-1 TRBV7-9 TGTGCCAGCAGCCTCCGGGACAGCTTTTGGGGGAACACTGAAGCTTTCTTT CASSLRDSFWGNTEAFF
. many TRBJ1-5 TRBV2 TGTGCCAGCCAGGGACGGAACAATCAGCCCCAGCATTTT CASQGRNNQPQHF
. many TRBJ1-5 TRBV11-2 TGTGCCAGCAGCTTCGACGGAAAACAACGGCCCCAGCATTTT CASSFDGKQRPQHF
. . TRBJ2-5 TRBV10-3 TGTGCCATCAGTGCAGGAGGGGACAAAGAGACCCAGTACTTC CAISAGGDKETQYF
TRBD2 many TRBJ2-5 TRBV2 TGTGCCAGCCTGCGCGCGGGGGGACAAGAGACCCAGTACTTC CASLRAGGQETQYF
TRBD1 . TRBJ1-2 TRBV27 TGTGCCACGTTGGGCCCCCTTAAAGGGGGCGGAAACTATGGCTACACCTTC CATLGPLKGGGNYGYTF
TRBD2 . TRBJ2-2 TRBV14 TGTGCCAGCAGCCATCGGCGGGAGGTTTACACCGGGGAGCTGTTTTTT CASSHRREVYTGELFF
. many TRBJ1-2 TRBV6-2/TRBV6-3 TGTGCCAGCAGTTACCGTCAGGGTGGTAACTATGGCTACACCTTC CASSYRQGGNYGYTF
. . TRBJ2-2 TRBV20-1 TGCAGTGCTAGAGTCACCCCGGGCCCCGGGGAGCTGTTTTTT CSARVTPGPGELFF
. many TRBJ2-5 TRBV7-3 TGTGCCAGCAGCTTACTCCCAGGGCCCCAAGAGACCCAGTACTTC CASSLLPGPQETQYF
TRBD2 many TRBJ2-5 TRBV10-2 TGCGCCAGCACGTTCGGACTAGCGGGAGACGGAGAGACCCAGTACTTC CASTFGLAGDGETQYF
. many TRBJ1-1 TRBV2 TGTGCCAGCCTCCTGGGGCGTTACACTGAAGCTTTCTTT CASLLGRYTEAFF
. . TRBJ2-5 TRBV5-1 TGCGCCAGCAGCGCCACTAGTCGGGAGACCCAGTACTTC CASSATSRETQYF
. many TRBJ2-7 TRBV6-4 TGTGCCAGCAGTGAGGGGGACGAGCAGTACTTC CASSEGDEQYF
. . TRBJ1-2 TRBV16 TGTGCCAGCAGCCAATGGACGGGTGTTGACTATGGCTACACCTTC CASSQWTGVDYGYTF
. many TRBJ2-7 TRBV30 TGTGCCTGGAGTATGGACATAGTCAAGAACGAGCAGTACTTC CAWSMDIVKNEQYF
. many TRBJ1-2 TRBV12-5 TGTGCTAGTGGTTTGGCTGCCGGGCAGAAGATCTATGGCTACACCTTC CASGLAAGQKIYGYTF
TRBD2 few TRBJ2-3 TRBV6-2/TRBV6-3 TGTGCCAGCAGTTCCTCGACTAGCGGGAGGACGACAGATACGCAGTATTTT CASSSSTSGRTTDTQYF
. many TRBJ1-2 TRBV29-1 TGCAGCGTAGTAGAGATTAACTATGGCTACACCTTC CSVVEINYGYTF
. . TRBJ1-2 TRBV19 TGTGCCAGTAGTATTTCGGCTTCTATGGGATTAGACTATGGCTACACCTTC CASSISASMGLDYGYTF
. many TRBJ1-6 TRBV5-1 TGCGCCAGCTCTTCGAATGACAGTCCGAATTCACCCCTCCACTTT CASSSNDSPNSPLHF
. . TRBJ2-5 TRBV20-1 TGCAGTGCTAGAAGAACAGGGGAGGAAGGGGAGACCCAGTACTTC CSARRTGEEGETQYF
. . TRBJ2-2 TRBV28 TGTGCCAGCAGTTTATCCCCCACTGGGCCCCCACAGGGGAACACCGGGGAGCTGTTTTTT CASSLSPTGPPQGNTGELFF
. many TRBJ2-7 TRBV10-3 TGTGCCATCAGTTGGGGGGTAGCGGTGAGCTCCTACGAGCAGTACTTC CAISWGVAVSSYEQYF
. . TRBJ1-6 TRBV7-6 TGTGCCAGCAGCTTAGTTGGGGGCCCCTATACACCGAGTTCACCCCTCCACTTT CASSLVGGPYTPSSPLHF
TRBD2 many TRBJ2-2 TRBV12-3/TRBV12-4 TGTGCCAGCATCCTGGGACTACCGAACACCGGGGAGCTGTTTTTT CASILGLPNTGELFF
. many TRBJ2-7 TRBV6-1 TGTGCCAGCAGCTCCCGGAGGGGCGCCTGGGAGCAGTACTTC CASSSRRGAWEQYF
TRBD2 many TRBJ2-7 TRBV20-1 TGCAGTGCTGGCCGATCTAGCGGGGGGGCCTACGAGCAGTACTTC CSAGRSSGGAYEQYF
. many TRBJ1-1 TRBV9 TGTGCCAGCAGCGTAGGTGGTACGGCTTTGGGCACTGAAGCTTTCTTT CASSVGGTALGTEAFF
. few TRBJ1-6 TRBV6-1 TGTGCCAGCGGGGACGGAGGTTCACCCCTCCACTTT CASGDGGSPLHF
. . TRBJ2-7 TRBV6-5 TGTGCCAGCAGTTACTCGGGCGCCAGGGAAGACGAGCAGTACTTC CASSYSGAREDEQYF
. few TRBJ2-7 TRBV5-5 TGTGCCAGCAGCCCCCCCCTGGGCAGGGCTGCCTACGAGCAGTACTTC CASSPPLGRAAYEQYF
. many TRBJ2-5 TRBV7-9 TGTGCCAGCAGCCCCCGTTCCCCGGCGGGGAGGGAGACCCAGTACTTC CASSPRSPAGRETQYF
TRBD1 few TRBJ2-7 TRBV2 TGTGCCAGCACCTTTTCGGGGACAGAGGAATTC CASTFSGTEEF
. many TRBJ1-1 TRBV5-1 TGCGCCAGCAGCATGGATGACGGCCAAGAAGCTTTCTTT CASSMDDGQEAFF
TRBD1 . TRBJ1-2 TRBV29-1 TGCAGCGTTGATCCGACAGGGGCCTATGGCTACACCTTC CSVDPTGAYGYTF
. once TRBJ2-6 TRBV4-1 TGCGCCAGCAGCCAAACACAGTCATCTGGGGCCAACGTCCTGACTTTC CASSQTQSSGANVLTF
TRBD1 few TRBJ1-1 TRBV12-3/TRBV12-4 TGTGCCAGCAGTCCCAGACAGGGTTTCACTGAAGCTTTCTTT CASSPRQGFTEAFF